These 9 T cell receptor beta chains originate from one sample sequenced in a study of CD4 T cells in relation to SARS-CoV-2 and coronaviruses. Repertoires were generated with immunoSEQ multiplex PCR, while TCRdb's copy carries only in-frame clones and drops some. The sample includes about 22,000 clones, 60% to 80% of them seen just once. Before the COVID-19 pandemic, during about 2011-2019, CD4+ T cells were taken from unexposed donors. CD4+ T cells were isolated from the cells after about ten days of culture. The antigens these receptors bind are not known. The sample consisted of CD4+ T cells from PBMCs, cultured in vitro. Every receptor here comes from a human donor in good health.

This clone appeared once. The gene calls are TRBV15 and TRBJ2-3, with no clear D. V lost 4 bases to trimming and J lost 3 bases, with 14 bases between them. This CDR3 region has 15 residues. Germline V gene data show CDR1 as LNHNV and CDR2 as YYDKDF (reference sequence). CDR3 residues: CATSTITRLTDTQYF. The CDR3 DNA reads TGTGCCACCAGCACCATTACGAGACTGACAGATACGCAGTATTTT. The variable domain in full, completed from reference TRBV15 and TRBJ2-3, reads DAMVIQNPRYQVTQFGKPVTLSCSQTLNHNVMYWYQQKSSQAPKLLFHYYDKDFNNEADTPDNFQSRRPNTSFCFLDIRSPGLGDTAMYLCATSTITRLTDTQYFGPGTRLTVL.

This clone was detected once. The chain has TRBV30 and TRBJ2-3, with 7 positions matching TRBD1. The V segment lost 5 bases and the J segment 2 bases; nucleotides outside the gene matches: 4. From germline, CDR1 is GTSNPN and CDR2 SVGIG (reference sequence). This CDR3 spans 13 amino acids. CDR3 sequence: CAWRQGNTDTQYF. The CDR3 DNA reads as TGTGCCTGGCGACAGGGTAACACAGATACGCAGTATTTT.

This sequence joins TRBV7-9 and TRBJ1-3; D call uncertain. This CDR3 has 15 amino acids. The germline V gene has CDR1 SEHNR and CDR2 FQNEAQ (reference sequence). Between the trimmed V and J ends, which lost 5 bases and 0 bases, there was a span of 11 bases. CDR3 protein: CASSPSRVSGNTIYF. DNA of the CDR3: TGTGCCAGCAGCCCAAGTAGGGTCTCTGGAAACACCATATATTTT.

This clone has just one count. The CDR3 DNA reads TGTGCCAGCAGCTCCCGAGGCGGGAGTGGGCCATGGGATGAGCAGTTCTTC. Protein: CASSSRGGSGPWDEQFF. This chain uses TRBV9 with TRBJ2-1; 7 bases line up with TRBD2. CDR3 length: 17 residues. CDR1 and CDR2 from the germline V gene are SGDLS and YYNGEE. J was trimmed by 8 bases and V by 4 bases; bases with no gene match: 18.

This clone was counted once. The chain has TRBV9 and TRBJ2-3, with TRBD2 matching 8 bases. The CDR3 totals 16 residues. V dropped 0 bases and J dropped 4; count of bases not matched to a gene: 7. Germline lookup yields CDR1 SGDLS and CDR2 YYNGEE. In nucleotides, the CDR3 is TGTGCCAGCAGCGTAGTCCCAGCGGGAGTTGCAGATACGCAGTATTTT. Amino acid sequence: CASSVVPAGVADTQYF.

The chain recombines TRBV2 with TRBJ2-1; 12 nucleotides agree with TRBD2. The junction had 3 bases not matched to a gene; V was cut back by 3 bases and J by 3 bases. The germline V gene encodes CDR1 SNHLY and CDR2 FYNNEI. The CDR3 totals 16 residues. The CDR3: CASSEWTSGIYNEQFF. In DNA, the CDR3 is TGTGCCAGCAGTGAGTGGACTAGCGGGATCTACAATGAGCAGTTCTTC.

The CDR3 sequence is CASRTAWGSDTQYF. For the CDR3, the DNA is TGTGCCAGCAGAACCGCCTGGGGTAGTGATACGCAGTATTTT. The chain links TRBV28 to TRBJ2-3, with D unclear. Germline lookup yields CDR1 MDHEN and CDR2 SYDVKM. Trimming shortened V by 6 bases and J by 6 bases, and 16 bases separated the two germline ends. The CDR3 extends over 14 amino acids.

The chain employs TRBV6-5 and TRBJ2-2, with 9 bases matching TRBD2. CDR1 and CDR2 (germline): MNHEY, SVGAGI. With V trimmed by 6 bases and J by 1 base, 0 bases remained unmatched. CDR3 size: 14 residues. The CDR3 sequence is CASRTSGNTGELFF. The CDR3, as DNA: TGTGCCAGCAGGACTAGCGGGAACACCGGGGAGCTGTTTTTT.

The rearrangement links TRBV6-5 to TRBJ2-1, with TRBD2 matching 10 bases. V gave up 6 bases and J gave up 3 bases; unmatched junction bases: 5. The CDR3 totals 15 residues. Germline-derived CDR1 and CDR2 are MNHEY and SVGAGI. The CDR3 reads CASSRTSGRYNEQFF. CDR3 coding DNA: TGTGCCAGCAGCCGGACTAGCGGACGCTACAATGAGCAGTTCTTC.